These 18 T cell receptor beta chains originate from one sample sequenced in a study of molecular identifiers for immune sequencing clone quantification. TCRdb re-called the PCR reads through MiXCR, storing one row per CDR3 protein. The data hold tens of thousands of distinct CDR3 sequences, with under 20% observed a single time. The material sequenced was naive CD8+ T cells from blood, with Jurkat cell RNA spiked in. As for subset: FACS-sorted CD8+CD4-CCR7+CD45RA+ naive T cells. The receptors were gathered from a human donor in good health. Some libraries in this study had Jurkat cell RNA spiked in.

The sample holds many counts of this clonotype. CDR3 protein: CASTESAPLHF. CDR3 DNA sequence: TGTGCCAGCACCGAAAGTGCACCCCTCCACTTT. The rearrangement joins TRBV6-6 to TRBJ1-6, with D unclear. The V end was cut by 7 bases, the J end by 11 bases, with 9 bases between. The CDR3 is 11 residues long. Per the germline V gene, CDR1 is MNHNY and CDR2 is SVGAGI (reference sequence).

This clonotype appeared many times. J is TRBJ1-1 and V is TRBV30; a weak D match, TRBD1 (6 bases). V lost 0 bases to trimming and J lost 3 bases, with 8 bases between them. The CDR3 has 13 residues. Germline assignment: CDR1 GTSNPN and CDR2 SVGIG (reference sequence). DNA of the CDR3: TGTGCCTGGAGTGTAGGGGGGCACACTGAAGCTTTCTTT. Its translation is CAWSVGGHTEAFF.

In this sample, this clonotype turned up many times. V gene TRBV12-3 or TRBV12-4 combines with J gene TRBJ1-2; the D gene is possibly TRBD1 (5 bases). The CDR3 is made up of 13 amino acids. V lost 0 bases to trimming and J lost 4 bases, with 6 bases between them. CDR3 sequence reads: CASSLAGGYGYTF. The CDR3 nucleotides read TGTGCCAGCAGTTTAGCGGGGGGCTATGGCTACACCTTC.

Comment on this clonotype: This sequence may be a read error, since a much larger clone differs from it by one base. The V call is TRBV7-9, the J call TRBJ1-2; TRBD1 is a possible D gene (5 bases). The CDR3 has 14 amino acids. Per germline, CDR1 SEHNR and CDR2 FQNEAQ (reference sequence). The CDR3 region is CAGSRMTDYYGYTF. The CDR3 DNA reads TGTGCCGGCAGCCGAATGACAGATTACTATGGCTACACCTTC.

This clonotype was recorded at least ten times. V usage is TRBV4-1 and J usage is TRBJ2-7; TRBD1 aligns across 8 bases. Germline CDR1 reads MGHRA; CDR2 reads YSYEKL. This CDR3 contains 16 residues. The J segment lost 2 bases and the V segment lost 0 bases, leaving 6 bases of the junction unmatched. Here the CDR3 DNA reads TGCGCCAGCAGCCAAGATCGCCGGACAGGGACCTACGAGCAGTACTTC. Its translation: CASSQDRRTGTYEQYF.

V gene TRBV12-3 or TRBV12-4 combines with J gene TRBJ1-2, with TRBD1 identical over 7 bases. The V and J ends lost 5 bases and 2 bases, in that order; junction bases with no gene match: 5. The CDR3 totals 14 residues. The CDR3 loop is CASSTIQGNYGYTF. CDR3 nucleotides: TGTGCCAGCAGTACTATACAGGGGAACTATGGCTACACCTTC.

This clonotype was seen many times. CDR3 loop: CASSLLVRFDEQFF. The CDR3 DNA reads as TGTGCCAGCAGTTTGTTGGTGCGTTTCGATGAGCAGTTCTTC. This chain uses TRBV12-3 or TRBV12-4 with TRBJ2-1; no clear D gene. V lost 3 bases to trimming and J lost 8 bases, with 14 bases between them. The CDR3 loop spans 14 amino acids.

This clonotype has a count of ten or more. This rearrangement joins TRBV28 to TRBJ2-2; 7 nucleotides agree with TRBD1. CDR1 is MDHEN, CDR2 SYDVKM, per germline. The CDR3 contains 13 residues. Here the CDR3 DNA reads TGTGCTACGAGGGGGCGGAACACCGGGGAGCTGTTTTTT. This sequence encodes CATRGRNTGELFF. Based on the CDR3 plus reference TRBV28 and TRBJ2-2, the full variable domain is DVKVTQSSRYLVKRTGEKVFLECVQDMDHENMFWYRQDPGLGLRLIYFSYDVKMKEKGDIPEGYSVSREKKERFSLILESASTNQTSMYLCATRGRNTGELFFGEGSRLTVL.

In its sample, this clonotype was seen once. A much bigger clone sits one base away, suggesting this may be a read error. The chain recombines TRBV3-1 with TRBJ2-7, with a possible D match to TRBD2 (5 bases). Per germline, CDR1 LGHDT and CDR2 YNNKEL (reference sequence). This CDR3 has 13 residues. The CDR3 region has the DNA TGTGTCAGCAGCCAATTCGAGGGCTACGAGCAGTACTTC. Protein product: CVSSQFEGYEQYF.

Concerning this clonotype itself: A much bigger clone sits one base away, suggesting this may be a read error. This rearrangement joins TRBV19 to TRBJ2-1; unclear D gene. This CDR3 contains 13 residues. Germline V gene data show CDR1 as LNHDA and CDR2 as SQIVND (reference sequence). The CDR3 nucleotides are TGTGCCAGTACCCAGAGCTCCTACAATGAGCAGCTCTTC. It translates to CASTQSSYNEQLF.

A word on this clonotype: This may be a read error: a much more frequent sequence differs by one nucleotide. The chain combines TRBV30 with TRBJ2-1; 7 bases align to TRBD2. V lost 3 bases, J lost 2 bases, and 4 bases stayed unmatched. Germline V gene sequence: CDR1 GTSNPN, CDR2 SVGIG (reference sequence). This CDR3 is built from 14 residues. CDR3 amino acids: CAWRAREAYNEQFF. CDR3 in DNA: TGTGCCTGGAGAGCCCGGGAGGCCTACAATGAGCAGTTCTTC. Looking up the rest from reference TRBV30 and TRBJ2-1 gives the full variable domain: SQTIHQWPATLVQPVGSPLSLECTVEGTSNPNLYWYRQAAGRGLQLLFYSVGIGQISSEVPQNLSASRPQDRQFILSSKKLLLSDSGFYLCAWRAREAYNEQFFGPGTRLTVL.

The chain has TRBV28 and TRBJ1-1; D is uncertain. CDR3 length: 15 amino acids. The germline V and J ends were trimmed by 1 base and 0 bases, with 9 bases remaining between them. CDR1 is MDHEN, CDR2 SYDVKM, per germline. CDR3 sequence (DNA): TGTGCCAGCAGTTTATTCAGGTACATGAACACTGAAGCTTTCTTT. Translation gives CASSLFRYMNTEAFF.

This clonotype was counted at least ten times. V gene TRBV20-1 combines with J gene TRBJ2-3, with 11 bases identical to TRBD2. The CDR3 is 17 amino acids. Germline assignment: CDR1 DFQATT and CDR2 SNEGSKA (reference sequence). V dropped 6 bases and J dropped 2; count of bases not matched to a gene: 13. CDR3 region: CSAPPPQLAGATDTQYF. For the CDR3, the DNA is TGCAGTGCCCCGCCCCCCCAACTAGCGGGGGCCACAGATACGCAGTATTTT.

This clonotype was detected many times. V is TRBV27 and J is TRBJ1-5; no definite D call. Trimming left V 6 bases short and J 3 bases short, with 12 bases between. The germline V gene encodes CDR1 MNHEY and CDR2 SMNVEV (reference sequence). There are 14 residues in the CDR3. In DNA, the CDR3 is TGTGCCAGCAGCAGAATCCCCACCAATCAGCCCCAGCATTTT. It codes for CASSRIPTNQPQHF.

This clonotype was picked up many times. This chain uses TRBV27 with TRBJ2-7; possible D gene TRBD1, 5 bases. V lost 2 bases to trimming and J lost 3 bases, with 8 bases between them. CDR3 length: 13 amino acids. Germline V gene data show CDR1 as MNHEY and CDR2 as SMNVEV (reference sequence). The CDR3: CASSLIRDYEQYF. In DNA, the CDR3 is TGTGCCAGCAGTTTAATCAGGGACTACGAGCAGTACTTC.

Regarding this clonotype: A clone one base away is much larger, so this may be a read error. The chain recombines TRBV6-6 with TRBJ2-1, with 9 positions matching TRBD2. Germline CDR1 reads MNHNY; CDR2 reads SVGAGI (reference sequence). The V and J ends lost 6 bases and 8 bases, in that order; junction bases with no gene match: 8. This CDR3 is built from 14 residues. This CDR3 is CASSPGLATYEQFF. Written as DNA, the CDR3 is TGTGCCAGCAGCCCGGGACTAGCTACGTATGAGCAGTTCTTC.

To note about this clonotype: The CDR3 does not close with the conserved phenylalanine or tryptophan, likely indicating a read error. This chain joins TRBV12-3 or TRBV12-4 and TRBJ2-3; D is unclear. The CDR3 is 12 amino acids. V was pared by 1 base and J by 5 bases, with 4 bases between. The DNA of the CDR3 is TGTGCCAGCAGTTTAGTGGGAGATACGCAGTATTTG. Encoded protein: CASSLVGDTQYL.

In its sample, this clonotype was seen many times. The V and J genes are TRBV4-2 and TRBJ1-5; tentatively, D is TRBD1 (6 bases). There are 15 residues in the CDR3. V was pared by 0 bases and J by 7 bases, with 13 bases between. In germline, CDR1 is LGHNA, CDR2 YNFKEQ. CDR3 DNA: TGTGCCAGCAGCCAAGAAGCCAGGGGACGCCAGCCCCAGCATTTT. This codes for CASSQEARGRQPQHF.